Below are 20 T cell receptor beta chains sequenced from a single sample in a study of Ad26.COV2.S vaccination and SARS-CoV-2 variants. Treatment defined: approximately 18 received Ad26.COV2.S at low or high dose, single or two shots; roughly five received placebo; per-sample allocation not given. On day 63 after the first injection, vaccine and placebo recipients gave samples. Produced via immunoSEQ multiplex PCR; TCRdb's table is partial and in-frame only. In the table there are over 250,000 clones, roughly 86% of which are singletons. The sequences come from peripheral blood, collected in a trial of Ad26.COV2.S vaccine versus placebo. The receptors originated from a person aged 18-60 years who received the Ad26.COV2.S COVID-19 vaccine or a placebo.

J is TRBJ1-6 and V is TRBV6-5; possible D gene TRBD1, 5 bases. The CDR3 is made up of 13 amino acids. CDR1 is MNHEY and CDR2 is SVGAGI in the germline V gene. Between the trimmed V and J ends, which lost 6 bases and 7 bases, there was a span of 10 bases. DNA of the CDR3: TGTGCCAGCAGGGGGCCGTCCAATTCACCCCTCCACTTT. Translation gives CASRGPSNSPLHF.

The chain recombines TRBV24-1 with TRBJ1-2, with TRBD1 identical over 11 bases. The CDR3 contains 13 residues. Losses at the gene ends were 5 bases for V and 8 bases for J; bases not matched to a gene: 3. The germline CDR1 and CDR2 sequences are KGHDR and SFDVKD. The DNA for the CDR3 is TGTGCCACCAGTGGGGGACAGGGGGAAGGCTACACCTTC. The encoded protein is CATSGGQGEGYTF.

This sequence joins TRBV30 and TRBJ1-5, with a possible D match to TRBD1 (5 bases). V was cut by 0 bases and J by 0 bases, with 15 bases left in between. The CDR3 runs 17 residues. CDR1 is GTSNPN, CDR2 SVGIG, per germline (reference sequence). The CDR3 DNA follows: TGTGCCTGGAGTGTACGAAGGGGCGGGAATAGCAATCAGCCCCAGCATTTT. This encodes CAWSVRRGGNSNQPQHF.

This chain links TRBV3-1 (or the pseudogene TRBV3-2) with TRBJ2-1; 8 bases align to TRBD1. Unmatched junction bases numbered 3, after V lost 0 bases and J lost 8 bases. Germline CDR1 and CDR2: LGHDT and YNNKEL (reference sequence). The CDR3 consists of 14 residues. The CDR3 loop is CASSQDAGGYEQFF. In DNA, the CDR3 is TGTGCCAGCAGCCAAGATGCAGGGGGCTATGAGCAGTTCTTC.

The V and J genes are TRBV28 and TRBJ1-1; D gene unclear. The V end lost 1 base, the J end lost 1 base, and 7 bases lay between the germline ends. The CDR3 has 14 amino acids. The germline V gene has CDR1 MDHEN and CDR2 SYDVKM. This CDR3 reads CASSLFRGNTEAFF. The CDR3 bases are TGTGCCAGCAGTTTATTTAGAGGGAACACTGAAGCTTTCTTT.

The chain employs TRBV27 and TRBJ1-5, with D perhaps TRBD1 (5 bases). Trimming took off 3 bases at V and 7 bases at J, with 13 bases between the two ends. CDR3 length: 14 amino acids. The germline gives CDR1 MNHEY, CDR2 SMNVEV (reference sequence). CDR3 sequence (DNA): TGTGCCAGCAGTTTTCTACAGAAGGGGCAGCCCCAGCATTTT. Residues: CASSFLQKGQPQHF.

The chain couples TRBV18 to TRBJ1-2, with 11 nucleotides matching TRBD1. Germline CDR1 and CDR2: KGHSH and LQKENI. The CDR3 is 14 residues long. Losses at the gene ends were 8 bases for V and 4 bases for J; bases not matched to a gene: 6. The CDR3 region is CASRRDRGTYGYTF. CDR3 nucleotides: TGTGCCAGCCGCCGGGACAGGGGGACCTATGGCTACACCTTC.

This chain connects TRBV4-2 to TRBJ1-4, with D perhaps matching TRBD1 (6 bases). Germline loops: CDR1 LGHNA, CDR2 YNFKEQ. V gave up 4 bases and J gave up 4 bases, with 19 bases separating them. CDR3 length: 17 residues. The CDR3, as DNA: TGTGCCAGCAGCCCAAGGTCGGGGGGCGGGGGTAATGAAAAACTGTTTTTT. It codes for CASSPRSGGGGNEKLFF.

This clone was counted only a few times. This chain uses TRBV11-2 with TRBJ2-7, with D unclear. Per the germline V gene, CDR1 is SGHAT and CDR2 is FQNNGV. CDR3 length: 13 residues. The ends were cut back, 1 base at V and 5 bases at J, with 9 bases in the middle. The CDR3 here is CASSLGYIDEQYF. CDR3 DNA sequence: TGTGCCAGCAGCTTAGGGTACATCGACGAGCAGTACTTC.

The chain employs TRBV6-5 and TRBJ2-7, with unresolved D. Germline CDR1 MNHEY, CDR2 SVGAGI. The CDR3 spans 14 residues. V was pared by 2 bases and J by 1 base, with 9 bases between. The CDR3 DNA is TGTGCCAGCAGTTACAACGGCAATTCCTACGAGCAGTACTTC. Protein: CASSYNGNSYEQYF.

The genes are TRBV6-6 and TRBJ2-1; D unresolved. The V end lost 0 bases, the J end lost 10 bases, and 4 bases lay between the germline ends. The germline CDR1 and CDR2 sequences are MNHNY and SVGAGI (reference sequence). The CDR3 consists of 11 residues. The CDR3 protein is CASSYSEEQFF. In DNA form, the CDR3 reads TGTGCCAGCAGTTACTCAGAGGAGCAGTTCTTC.

About this clone itself: The same CDR3 arises from other DNA sequences in this sample as well. The chain joins TRBV18 to TRBJ1-1; D gene ambiguous. CDR3 length: 13 residues. In germline, CDR1 is KGHSH, CDR2 LQKENI. V lost 4 bases, J lost 0 bases, and 6 bases lay in between. The CDR3 DNA follows: TGTGCCAGCTCACGGGAGTTGAACACTGAAGCTTTCTTT. This encodes CASSRELNTEAFF.

The rearrangement uses TRBV18 and TRBJ2-1; 7 bases fit TRBD1. This CDR3 has 15 residues. V shed 6 bases and J 2 bases; nucleotides not matched to a gene: 7. Germline CDR1 KGHSH, CDR2 LQKENI. The CDR3 protein is CASSQQRGPYNEQFF. The CDR3 DNA follows: TGTGCCAGCTCGCAGCAAAGGGGGCCCTACAATGAGCAGTTCTTC.

The chain couples TRBV28 to TRBJ1-4; D call uncertain. Germline CDR1 reads MDHEN; CDR2 reads SYDVKM. V lost 5 bases to trimming and J lost 1 base, with 14 bases between them. CDR3 size: 16 residues. The CDR3 loop is CASSPPYGVTNEKLFF. The CDR3 DNA reads TGTGCCAGCAGTCCGCCGTACGGAGTAACTAATGAAAAACTGTTTTTT.

The chain has TRBV21-1 and TRBJ1-6; the tabulated D call, TRBD1, remains unverified against the DNA. TRBV21-1 is a pseudogene locus. The CDR3 has 16 amino acids. CDR3 sequence reads: CASSIDRDTNNSPLHF. CDR3 DNA: TGTGCCAGCAGCATCGACCGGGACACGAATAATTCACCCCTCCACTTT.

The V call is TRBV18, the J call TRBJ2-6; D remains unclear. V was trimmed by 8 bases and J by 3 bases, leaving 11 bases between them. The CDR3 is 14 residues long. The germline V gene encodes CDR1 KGHSH and CDR2 LQKENI. The CDR3 nucleotides read TGTGCCAGCGAAGAAGCAGGTGGGGCCAACGTCCTGACTTTC. Translation: CASEEAGGANVLTF.

The V gene is TRBV5-1, the J gene TRBJ2-7, with 8 bases matching TRBD1. Losses at the gene ends were 7 bases for V and 2 bases for J; bases not matched to a gene: 8. Germline-derived CDR1 and CDR2 are SGHRS and YFSETQ. The CDR3 loop spans 14 amino acids. CDR3 nucleotide sequence: TGCGCCAGCGGAATGGGACAGGAGACCTACGAGCAGTACTTC. As protein: CASGMGQETYEQYF. Combining the CDR3 with reference TRBV5-1 and TRBJ2-7 gives the whole variable domain KAGVTQTPRYLIKTRGQQVTLSCSPISGHRSVSWYQQTPGQGLQFLFEYFSETQRNKGNFPGRFSGRQFSNSRSEMNVSTLELGDSALYLCASGMGQETYEQYFGPGTRLTVT.

The V gene is TRBV10-2, the J gene TRBJ2-5, with 7 bases lining up with TRBD1. This CDR3 is built from 12 residues. Germline V gene lookup returns CDR1 WSHSY and CDR2 SAAADI. With V trimmed by 7 bases and J by 6 bases, 5 bases remained unmatched. This CDR3 is CASTGGAQTQYF. For the CDR3, the DNA is TGCGCCAGCACAGGGGGTGCACAGACCCAGTACTTC.

The CDR3 loop is CASSPRGPGEQYF. CDR3 nucleotides: TGTGCCAGCTCACCCCGGGGGCCGGGCGAGCAGTACTTC. The J gene is TRBJ2-7, the V gene TRBV18; D could derive from TRBD1 or TRBD2 (6 bases each). The ends were cut back, 3 bases at V and 6 bases at J, with 12 bases in the middle. CDR1 is KGHSH, CDR2 LQKENI, per germline. CDR3 length: 13 residues.

The V gene is TRBV27, the J gene TRBJ2-7, with D possibly being TRBD1 (6 bases). Trimming pared 5 bases from V and 0 bases from J, leaving 20 bases between. Looked up from germline, CDR1 is MNHEY and CDR2 is SMNVEV (reference sequence). The CDR3 totals 17 residues. Here the CDR3 DNA reads TGTGCCAGCAGTCAAAGGGGGAGCACTAGGGTCTCCTACGAGCAGTACTTC. Translated: CASSQRGSTRVSYEQYF.